The sequence of this T cell receptor (beta chain) was determined in a study of blood T cell repertoires in COVID-19. About the study: The cDNA or gDNA used as material had been derived from T cells, B-cell-depleted T cells, or PBMCs.

The V gene end was trimmed by 3 bases and the J gene end by 5 bases; junction bases not matched to a gene: 7. Germline lookup yields CDR1 SGDLS and CDR2 YYNGEE. The CDR3 has 15 amino acids. Assay: immunoSEQ multiplex PCR; the TCRdb copy retains only in-frame clones and omits some. The table records some 89,000 clones, 65% to 85% of them present only once. Sample: peripheral blood. The chain carries TRBV9 and TRBJ2-1; 8 bases align to TRBD1. This sequence originates from a man in his 60s with acute or convalescent COVID-19. The CDR3 here is CASSGPGTGHNEQFF. The CDR3 bases are TGTGCCAGCAGCGGTCCCGGGACAGGTCACAATGAGCAGTTCTTC.